One and the same sample provided the 32 T cell receptor beta chains below, sequenced in a study of cytotoxic CD8 clonotypes in ibrutinib-treated CLL. The repertoire was sequenced with immunoSEQ multiplex PCR; TCRdb's copy has only in-frame clones and lacks some. Among under 150,000 clones listed, around 84% were seen once. This material consisted of PBMCs, taken after 36 months of ibrutinib treatment. These receptors came from a human donor with chronic lymphocytic leukemia.

The chain links TRBV19 to TRBJ2-6; D gene uncertain. The CDR3 is 14 residues long. V dropped 4 bases and J dropped 0 bases, with 4 bases sitting between them. Per the germline V gene, CDR1 is LNHDA and CDR2 is SQIVND (reference sequence). CDR3 region: CASSRVSGANVLTF. The CDR3, as DNA: TGTGCCAGTAGTAGGGTCTCTGGGGCCAACGTCCTGACTTTC.

The chain joins TRBV29-1 to TRBJ1-1; 9 positions agree with TRBD1. V dropped 8 bases and J dropped 5; count of bases not matched to a gene: 12. CDR3 length equals 14 residues. CDR1 is SQVTM, CDR2 ANQGSEA, per germline. CDR3 sequence: CSRGQGRERTEAFF. The CDR3 nucleotides are TGCAGCAGGGGACAGGGAAGGGAGAGGACTGAAGCTTTCTTT.

The rearrangement links TRBV7-2 to TRBJ2-5; 8 bases are a match to TRBD2. The CDR3 has 18 amino acids. CDR1 is SGHTA, CDR2 FQGNSA, per germline. Trimming took 1 base from V and 5 from J; bases not matched to a gene: 15. The CDR3 DNA is TGTGCCAGCAGCTTAGGGCCCGGGGGGGGCATCCGCCGGGAGACCCAGTACTTC. Translation: CASSLGPGGGIRRETQYF.

The V call is TRBV5-4, the J call TRBJ2-1, with TRBD2 matching over 13 bases. Germline trimming cut 3 bases from V and 6 bases from J; bases unmatched to any gene: 6. CDR1 is SGHNT and CDR2 is YYREEE in the germline V gene (reference sequence). The CDR3 spans 16 residues. The CDR3 bases are TGTGCCAGCAGCTCCAGACTAGCGGGAGGCGTCAATGAGCAGTTCTTC. As protein: CASSSRLAGGVNEQFF.

The chain employs TRBV15 and TRBJ1-5, with TRBD1 as a possible D gene (5 bases). CDR1 is LNHNV and CDR2 is YYDKDF in the germline V gene (reference sequence). CDR3 size: 14 residues. The V end was cut by 0 bases, the J end by 6 bases, with 9 bases between. The CDR3 DNA reads TGTGCCACCAGCAGAGATGGGGGGTTTCAGCCCCAGCATTTT. This gives the protein CATSRDGGFQPQHF.

The chain joins TRBV11-3 to TRBJ1-1, with D possibly TRBD1 on 5 matching bases. CDR1 is SGHNT, CDR2 YENEEA, per germline. The CDR3 is made up of 14 amino acids. Trimming pared 1 base from V and 0 bases from J, leaving 6 bases between. The CDR3 nucleotides read TGTGCCAGCAGCTTAGGAGGGGTGAACACTGAAGCTTTCTTT. Its translation is CASSLGGVNTEAFF.

V usage is TRBV30 and J usage is TRBJ1-2; the match to TRBD1 covers 10 bases. The CDR3 has 15 amino acids. Germline V gene lookup returns CDR1 GTSNPN and CDR2 SVGIG (reference sequence). The J segment lost 8 bases and the V segment lost 1 base, leaving 10 bases of the junction unmatched. This chain's CDR3 is CAWSARDRGWVGYTF. The CDR3 nucleotides are TGTGCCTGGAGTGCCCGGGACAGGGGATGGGTCGGCTACACCTTC.

The CDR3 sequence is CASSDPARRTEAFF. DNA of the CDR3: TGTGCCAGCAGCGACCCGGCCAGGCGCACTGAAGCTTTCTTT. The J gene is TRBJ1-1, the V gene TRBV2, with D hard to call. Germline CDR1 is SNHLY and CDR2 is FYNNEI. V was cut by 6 bases and J by 4 bases, with 15 bases left in between. The CDR3 has 14 amino acids.

The CDR3 region is CATSRVNNNEQFF. The CDR3, as DNA: TGTGCCACCAGCAGAGTAAATAACAATGAGCAGTTCTTC. This chain joins TRBV15 and TRBJ2-1, with unresolved D. The CDR3 contains 13 residues. Germline values: CDR1 LNHNV, CDR2 YYDKDF (reference sequence). V lost 1 base, J lost 5 bases, and 6 bases lay in between.

The chain couples TRBV27 to TRBJ1-4; D is unclear. The germline gives CDR1 MNHEY, CDR2 SMNVEV (reference sequence). Trimming pared 2 bases from V and 8 bases from J, leaving 12 bases between. The CDR3 consists of 14 residues. CDR3 region: CASSLMDRGEKLFF. The CDR3 DNA follows: TGTGCCAGCAGTTTAATGGATCGAGGCGAAAAACTGTTTTTT. The full variable domain, with the rest looked up from reference TRBV27 and TRBJ1-4, is EAQVTQNPRYLITVTGKKLTVTCSQNMNHEYMSWYRQDPGLGLRQIYYSMNVEVTDKGDVPEGYKVSRKEKRNFPLILESPSPNQTSLYFCASSLMDRGEKLFFGSGTQLSVL.

CDR3 residues: CASSVGGTDTQYF. The CDR3 DNA reads TGTGCCAGCAGCGTAGGGGGGACAGATACGCAGTATTTT. This chain uses TRBV9 with TRBJ2-3; TRBD1 or TRBD2 may be the D gene (5 bases each). CDR1 is SGDLS and CDR2 is YYNGEE in the germline V gene. Trimming removed 0 bases at V and 3 bases at J, with 5 bases between. The CDR3 loop spans 13 amino acids. The full variable domain, completed using reference TRBV9 and TRBJ2-3, is DSGVTQTPKHLITATGQRVTLRCSPRSGDLSVYWYQQSLDQGLQFLIQYYNGEERAKGNILERFSAQQFPDLHSELNLSSLELGDSALYFCASSVGGTDTQYFGPGTRLTVL.

This chain links TRBV10-3 with TRBJ2-2; TRBD1 matches at 7 bases. V gave up 7 bases and J gave up 1 base; unmatched junction bases: 6. CDR3 length equals 15 residues. Per the germline V gene, CDR1 is ENHRY and CDR2 is SYGVKD. CDR3 region: CAITMTGKNTGELFF. CDR3 nucleotides: TGTGCCATCACTATGACAGGGAAGAACACCGGGGAGCTGTTTTTT.

The chain links TRBV2 to TRBJ2-1; TRBD1 or TRBD2 may be the D gene (5 bases each). With 3 bases removed from V and 2 bases from J, the gap between germline ends came to 11 bases. Germline CDR1 is SNHLY and CDR2 is FYNNEI. This CDR3 region has 15 residues. CDR3 sequence: CASSDEGLAYNEQFF. The CDR3 DNA is TGTGCCAGCAGTGATGAGGGGTTAGCCTACAATGAGCAGTTCTTC.

The V and J genes are TRBV28 and TRBJ1-2; 12 bases agree with TRBD1. In germline, CDR1 is MDHEN, CDR2 SYDVKM. The CDR3 spans 16 residues. V trimming: 6 bases; J trimming: 8 bases; junction bases outside the gene matches: 13. CDR3 region: CASRSLPGQGAHGYTF. The CDR3 nucleotides read TGTGCCAGCAGAAGTTTGCCGGGACAGGGGGCGCACGGCTACACCTTC.

This clone came up a few times. V usage is TRBV28 and J usage is TRBJ1-5; TRBD1 is a possible D gene (6 bases). This CDR3 has 10 residues. Trimming took off 6 bases at V and 9 bases at J, with 6 bases between the two ends. The germline V gene encodes CDR1 MDHEN and CDR2 SYDVKM. CDR3 bases: TGTGCCAGCAGAGGGGGGCCCCAGCATTTT. Amino acids: CASRGGPQHF.

For the CDR3, the DNA is TGTGCCAGCAGCTTAGGGGCAGGAGCTAACTATGGCTACACCTTC. This translates into CASSLGAGANYGYTF. The chain has TRBV13 and TRBJ1-2, with unresolved D. V shed 0 bases and J shed 0 bases, with 8 bases lying between them. The germline V gene encodes CDR1 PRHDT and CDR2 FYEKMQ (reference sequence). The CDR3 contains 15 residues.

CDR3 sequence reads: CASSMSGGLAGTYEQYF. Written as DNA, the CDR3 is TGTGCCAGTAGTATGTCAGGGGGTCTAGCGGGAACCTACGAGCAGTACTTC. The rearrangement joins TRBV19 to TRBJ2-7, with 9 bases identical to TRBD2. After removal of 3 bases from V and 2 bases from J, the junction contained 11 bases not matched to a gene. The CDR3 spans 17 residues. Per the germline V gene, CDR1 is LNHDA and CDR2 is SQIVND (reference sequence).

The rearrangement uses TRBV30 and TRBJ1-4; weak D call: TRBD1 (5 bases). This CDR3 is built from 16 residues. Germline V CDR1 and CDR2: GTSNPN, SVGIG (reference sequence). V was clipped by 3 bases and J by 0 bases, with 14 bases between them. The CDR3 loop is CAWRRGVLATNEKLFF. The DNA for the CDR3 is TGTGCCTGGAGAAGGGGAGTACTTGCAACTAATGAAAAACTGTTTTTT.

The V gene is TRBV7-2, the J gene TRBJ2-1, with D maybe TRBD1 (7 bases). This CDR3 spans 16 amino acids. Trimming removed 3 bases from V and 4 bases from J, with 16 bases in between. The germline CDR1 and CDR2 sequences are SGHTA and FQGNSA. The CDR3 coding sequence is TGTGCCAGCAGCTTGCGAAGGCCAGGGGGGTACAATGAGCAGTTCTTC. It encodes CASSLRRPGGYNEQFF. Filled out from reference TRBV7-2 and TRBJ2-1, the complete variable domain reads GAGVSQSPSNKVTEKGKDVELRCDPISGHTALYWYRQSLGQGLEFLIYFQGNSAPDKSGLPSDRFSAERTGGSVSTLTIQRTQQEDSAVYLCASSLRRPGGYNEQFFGPGTRLTVL.

The CDR3 spells CASSVVGGTYNEQFF. CDR3 DNA: TGTGCCAGCAGCGTAGTTGGAGGGACCTACAATGAGCAGTTCTTC. The chain has TRBV9 and TRBJ2-1, with D possibly being TRBD2 (6 bases). V lost 0 bases, J lost 2 bases, and 9 bases lay in between. Germline loops: CDR1 SGDLS, CDR2 YYNGEE. The CDR3 length is 15 residues.

This chain links TRBV19 with TRBJ1-4; no clear D. CDR3 length: 12 residues. Germline CDR1 reads LNHDA; CDR2 reads SQIVND (reference sequence). V gave up 4 bases and J gave up 8 bases, with 8 bases separating them. CDR3 in amino acids: CASSRTGEKLFF. In DNA, the CDR3 is TGTGCCAGTAGTAGGACCGGGGAAAAACTGTTTTTT.

The chain combines TRBV9 with TRBJ2-7; 7 bases map to TRBD2. There are 15 residues in the CDR3. Germline assignment: CDR1 SGDLS and CDR2 YYNGEE. V shed 0 bases and J 2 bases; nucleotides not matched to a gene: 5. CDR3 DNA: TGTGCCAGCAGCGTAGGCCAAAGCGGGGCCTACGAGCAGTACTTC. Translation: CASSVGQSGAYEQYF. The full variable domain, with the rest looked up from reference TRBV9 and TRBJ2-7, is DSGVTQTPKHLITATGQRVTLRCSPRSGDLSVYWYQQSLDQGLQFLIQYYNGEERAKGNILERFSAQQFPDLHSELNLSSLELGDSALYFCASSVGQSGAYEQYFGPGTRLTVT.

The genes are TRBV6-5 and TRBJ1-4, with no clear D. The CDR3 runs to 15 residues. Looked up from germline, CDR1 is MNHEY and CDR2 is SVGAGI. V lost 2 bases and J 8 bases, leaving 15 bases between the germline ends. The CDR3 bases are TGTGCCAGCAGTTACACTGACTCCAGTTGGGAAAAACTGTTTTTT. It specifies CASSYTDSSWEKLFF.

The gene calls are TRBV7-9 and TRBJ2-5; TRBD2 might be the D (6 bases). The CDR3 contains 14 residues. Germline loops: CDR1 SEHNR, CDR2 FQNEAQ (reference sequence). V lost 5 bases and J 0 bases, leaving 10 bases between the germline ends. CDR3 nucleotide sequence: TGTGCCAGCAGCCCCCGGGACTACCAAGAGACCCAGTACTTC. Amino acid sequence: CASSPRDYQETQYF.

The gene calls are TRBV7-9 and TRBJ1-2, with a tentative D call TRBD1 (5 bases). The CDR3 is 14 amino acids. Germline CDR1 and CDR2: SEHNR and FQNEAQ (reference sequence). Trimming left V 1 base short and J 7 bases short, with 13 bases between. CDR3 DNA: TGTGCCAGCAGCTTAGTCGGGACTGCCTTTGGCTACACCTTC. This gives the protein CASSLVGTAFGYTF.

V and J are TRBV29-1 and TRBJ1-2, with D unclear. V was clipped by 5 bases and J by 10 bases, with 17 bases between them. CDR1 SQVTM and CDR2 ANQGSEA come from the germline V gene. The length of the CDR3 is 12 residues. This chain's CDR3 is CSVRKDFLAYTF. Here the CDR3 DNA reads TGCAGCGTTCGTAAGGACTTCCTTGCCTACACCTTC.

A few counts support this clone. V gene TRBV30 combines with J gene TRBJ1-1; 8 bases are a match to TRBD1. Germline CDR1 and CDR2: GTSNPN and SVGIG (reference sequence). V gave up 6 bases and J gave up 5 bases; unmatched junction bases: 5. The CDR3 is 12 amino acids. The CDR3 loop is CACHRGRTEAFF. CDR3 nucleotide sequence: TGTGCCTGCCACAGGGGGAGGACTGAAGCTTTCTTT.

The chain joins TRBV2 to TRBJ2-1; perhaps D is TRBD1 or TRBD2 (5 bases each). Germline CDR1 and CDR2: SNHLY and FYNNEI. The CDR3 spans 14 residues. V lost 6 bases and J 0 bases, leaving 9 bases between the germline ends. The CDR3 region is CASRGPGSYNEQFF. The CDR3 region has the DNA TGTGCCAGCAGGGGACCCGGCTCCTACAATGAGCAGTTCTTC.

The J gene is TRBJ2-7, the V gene TRBV4-1, with 10 bases identical to TRBD2. CDR3 length equals 19 residues. From germline, CDR1 is MGHRA and CDR2 YSYEKL. J lost 6 bases, V lost 2 bases, and 19 bases had no gene match. The CDR3 coding sequence is TGCGCCAGCAGCCAATTCCCTCTCAAGATGAGCGGGAGGGATTTCGAGCAGTACTTC. As protein: CASSQFPLKMSGRDFEQYF.

The chain's CDR3 is CASSQMGHPNTEAFF. The CDR3 DNA follows: TGTGCCAGCAGCCAAATGGGACACCCAAACACTGAAGCTTTCTTT. J is TRBJ1-1 and V is TRBV7-3; D might be TRBD1 (6 bases). Germline CDR1 SGHTA, CDR2 FQGTGA. V lost 5 bases to trimming and J lost 2 bases, with 15 bases between them. The CDR3 has 15 residues.

The chain joins TRBV18 to TRBJ2-3; perhaps D is TRBD1 or TRBD2 (5 bases each). The CDR3 loop spans 15 amino acids. Between the trimmed V and J ends, which lost 2 bases and 0 bases, there was a span of 9 bases. CDR1 KGHSH and CDR2 LQKENI come from the germline V gene. CDR3 loop: CASSPGTGSTDTQYF. The CDR3 DNA follows: TGTGCCAGCTCACCAGGGACGGGTAGCACAGATACGCAGTATTTT.

J is TRBJ1-2 and V is TRBV7-3; D call uncertain. Trimming removed 0 bases at V and 0 bases at J, with 29 bases between. CDR3 size: 22 residues. The germline V gene encodes CDR1 SGHTA and CDR2 FQGTGA. CDR3 region: CASSLTHVSLLSLRGSNYGYTF. The CDR3 DNA is TGTGCCAGCAGCTTAACCCACGTATCTCTGCTAAGTCTGCGGGGTTCTAACTATGGCTACACCTTC.